This passage covers 14 T cell receptor beta chains from one sample sequenced in a study of blood T cell repertoires in COVID-19. Assay: immunoSEQ multiplex PCR; the TCRdb copy retains only in-frame clones and omits some. The repertoire includes 150,000 or so clones, about four fifths of them detected once, and 12% to 15% sits in the top ten. Sequencing was performed on peripheral blood. The receptors come from a young man with active or convalescent COVID-19.

This CDR3 is CASEIGQGPNEKLFF. CDR3 nucleotide sequence: TGTGCCAGCGAGATAGGACAGGGCCCTAATGAAAAACTGTTTTTT. The chain joins TRBV28 to TRBJ1-4; 8 bases are a match to TRBD1. This CDR3 comprises 15 residues. Germline V CDR1 and CDR2: MDHEN, SYDVKM. V shed 8 bases, J shed 3 bases, and the junction held 8 bases outside the gene matches.

The V call is TRBV7-9, the J call TRBJ2-2; 7 nucleotides match TRBD1. V gave up 10 bases and J gave up 1 base; unmatched junction bases: 6. Germline CDR1 is SEHNR and CDR2 is FQNEAQ (reference sequence). The CDR3 runs to 14 residues. The CDR3 spells CAIKGALNTGELFF. The CDR3 DNA reads TGTGCCATCAAGGGGGCCCTGAACACCGGGGAGCTGTTTTTT.

The chain recombines TRBV27 with TRBJ2-1, with 15 positions matching TRBD2. CDR3 size: 16 residues. Germline values: CDR1 MNHEY, CDR2 SMNVEV (reference sequence). The trim removed 4 bases at V and 9 bases at J, leaving 7 bases unmatched. The CDR3 here is CASSWGGLAGGGEQFF. The CDR3 DNA sequence: TGTGCCAGCAGTTGGGGAGGACTAGCGGGAGGGGGTGAGCAGTTCTTC.

J is TRBJ1-2 and V is TRBV19; 7 bases are shared with TRBD1. This CDR3 region has 13 residues. J gave up 5 bases and V 3 bases, and 3 bases lay outside the gene matches. Germline CDR1 reads LNHDA; CDR2 reads SQIVND (reference sequence). CDR3: CASSMTGLYGYTF. Here the CDR3 DNA reads TGTGCCAGTAGTATGACAGGGCTTTATGGCTACACCTTC.

The genes are TRBV27 and TRBJ2-7; 10 bases map to TRBD1. CDR3 length: 15 amino acids. Trimming removed 2 bases from V and 7 bases from J; junction bases left unmatched: 8. Germline CDR1 MNHEY, CDR2 SMNVEV (reference sequence). CDR3 region: CASSLRGTGAGEQYF. DNA of the CDR3: TGTGCCAGCAGTTTAAGGGGGACAGGGGCGGGGGAGCAGTACTTC.

The V gene is TRBV6-4, the J gene TRBJ2-3; perhaps TRBD2 as D (6 bases). Trimming removed 7 bases from V and 7 bases from J, with 18 bases in between. Germline values: CDR1 MRHNA, CDR2 SNTAGT. This CDR3 has 14 amino acids. The CDR3 sequence: CASTLVAGRNTQYF. CDR3 nucleotides: TGTGCCAGCACCCTAGTTGCGGGAAGAAATACGCAGTATTTT.

J is TRBJ2-7 and V is TRBV4-1, with 16 bases lining up with TRBD2. V lost 3 bases to trimming and J lost 2 bases; unmatched junction nucleotides: 7. CDR3 length equals 18 residues. Germline CDR1 is MGHRA and CDR2 is YSYEKL. This CDR3 is CASSHPPGLAGGPYEQYF. The CDR3 DNA is TGCGCCAGCAGCCATCCTCCGGGACTAGCGGGGGGGCCCTACGAGCAGTACTTC.

The sample holds one count of this clone. V and J are TRBV9 and TRBJ1-6, with D perhaps matching TRBD1 (5 bases). The CDR3 has 15 amino acids. Germline V gene sequence: CDR1 SGDLS, CDR2 YYNGEE. V lost 3 bases and J lost 7, with 14 bases in between. CDR3 bases: TGTGCCAGCAGCGCAAGACAGCAGGAAAATTCACCCCTCCACTTT. It is translated as CASSARQQENSPLHF.

The genes are TRBV19 and TRBJ2-6, with TRBD1 identical over 7 bases. The length of the CDR3 is 14 residues. The V and J ends lost 4 bases and 3 bases, in that order; junction bases with no gene match: 0. Germline CDR1 and CDR2: LNHDA and SQIVND (reference sequence). As DNA, the CDR3 is TGTGCCAGTAGTAGGACAGGTGGGGCCAACGTCCTGACTTTC. Translated, it gives CASSRTGGANVLTF.

The chain is built from TRBV4-3 and TRBJ2-3, with 8 bases matching TRBD2. This CDR3 comprises 17 residues. Germline V gene lookup returns CDR1 LGHNA and CDR2 YSLEER. Germline trimming cut 0 bases from V and 4 bases from J; bases unmatched to any gene: 9. The CDR3 loop is CASSQELLLAGSDTQYF. CDR3 sequence (DNA): TGCGCCAGCAGCCAAGAGCTATTGTTAGCGGGATCAGATACGCAGTATTTT.

The chain is built from TRBV15 and TRBJ2-1, with D maybe TRBD1 (5 bases). Germline V gives CDR1 LNHNV, CDR2 YYDKDF (reference sequence). The CDR3 totals 14 residues. Trimming cost V 0 bases and J 6 bases, with 9 bases left between them. CDR3 in amino acids: CATSRDRQGNEQFF. The CDR3 DNA sequence: TGTGCCACCAGCAGAGATAGGCAGGGCAATGAGCAGTTCTTC.

A few counts support this clone. The rearrangement uses TRBV5-6 and TRBJ2-1; 8 bases match TRBD1. After removal of 4 bases from V and 4 bases from J, the junction contained 4 bases not matched to a gene. The CDR3 has 14 residues. Germline assignment: CDR1 SGHDT and CDR2 YYEEEE. This CDR3 is CASSEGQAYNEQFF. The CDR3 DNA reads as TGTGCCAGCAGCGAGGGACAGGCGTACAATGAGCAGTTCTTC. Based on the CDR3 plus reference TRBV5-6 and TRBJ2-1, the full variable domain is DAGVTQSPTHLIKTRGQQVTLRCSPKSGHDTVSWYQQALGQGPQFIFQYYEEEERQRGNFPDRFSGHQFPNYSSELNVNALLLGDSALYLCASSEGQAYNEQFFGPGTRLTVL.

This chain connects TRBV15 to TRBJ2-7; 10 bases are a match to TRBD1. With V trimmed by 9 bases and J by 6 bases, 8 bases remained unmatched. This CDR3 region has 13 residues. CDR1 LNHNV and CDR2 YYDKDF come from the germline V gene (reference sequence). Here the CDR3 DNA reads TGTGCCACTTCGGACAGGGGGAAGCGCGAGCAGTACTTC. Translated, it gives CATSDRGKREQYF.

This chain links TRBV2 with TRBJ2-5, with TRBD1 matching 8 bases. CDR3 length equals 14 residues. Trimming took 7 bases from V and 5 from J; bases not matched to a gene: 9. The germline gives CDR1 SNHLY, CDR2 FYNNEI. CDR3 coding DNA: TGTGCCAGCAAGGGGGACAGGTTGAGCGAGACCCAGTACTTC. Its translation: CASKGDRLSETQYF.